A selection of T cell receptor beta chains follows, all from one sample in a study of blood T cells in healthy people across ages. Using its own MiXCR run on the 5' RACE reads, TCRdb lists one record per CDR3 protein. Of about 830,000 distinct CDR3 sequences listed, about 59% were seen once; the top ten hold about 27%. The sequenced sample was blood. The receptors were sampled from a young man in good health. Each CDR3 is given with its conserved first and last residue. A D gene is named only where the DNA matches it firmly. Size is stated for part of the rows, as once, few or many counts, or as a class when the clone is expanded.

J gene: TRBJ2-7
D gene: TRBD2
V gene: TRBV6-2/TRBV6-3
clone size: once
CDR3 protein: CASSYPGLAGAIYEQYF
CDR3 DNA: TGTGCCAGCAGTTACCCTGGACTAGCGGGGGCAATCTACGAGCAGTACTTC

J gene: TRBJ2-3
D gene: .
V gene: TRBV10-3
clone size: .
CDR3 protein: CAISESPEGVADTQYF
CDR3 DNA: TGTGCCATCAGTGAGTCGCCGGAGGGCGTCGCAGATACGCAGTATTTT

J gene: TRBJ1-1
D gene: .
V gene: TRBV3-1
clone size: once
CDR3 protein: CASSRSSGLTEAFF
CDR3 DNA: TGTGCCAGCAGCCGATCTTCAGGTCTCACTGAAGCTTTCTTT

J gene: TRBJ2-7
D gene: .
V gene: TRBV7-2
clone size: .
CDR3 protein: CASSPRPARGAYEQYF
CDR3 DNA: TGTGCCAGCAGCCCCCGGCCGGCTAGGGGCGCCTACGAGCAGTACTTC

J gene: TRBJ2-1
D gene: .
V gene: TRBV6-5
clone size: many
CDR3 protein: CASSYSGGSYNEQFF
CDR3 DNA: TGTGCCAGCAGTTACTCGGGGGGCTCCTACAATGAGCAGTTCTTC

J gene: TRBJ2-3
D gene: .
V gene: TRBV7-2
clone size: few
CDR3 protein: CASSLGGESTDTQYF
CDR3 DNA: TGTGCCAGCAGCTTAGGAGGGGAAAGCACAGATACGCAGTATTTT

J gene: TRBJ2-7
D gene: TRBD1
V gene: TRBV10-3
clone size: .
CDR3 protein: CAIKEQGAQLYEQYF
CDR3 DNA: TGTGCCATCAAAGAACAGGGGGCGCAACTCTACGAGCAGTACTTC

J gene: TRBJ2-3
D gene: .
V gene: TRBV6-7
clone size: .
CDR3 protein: CASSYSGFYHGTDTQYF
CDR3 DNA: TGTGCCAGCAGTTATTCCGGCTTTTATCACGGCACAGATACGCAGTATTTT

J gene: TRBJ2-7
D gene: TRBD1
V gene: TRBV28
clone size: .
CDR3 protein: CASSSQTQGAWYEQYF
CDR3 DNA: TGTGCCAGCAGTTCCCAAACCCAGGGGGCTTGGTACGAGCAGTACTTC

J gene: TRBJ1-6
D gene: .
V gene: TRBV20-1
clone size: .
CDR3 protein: CSARDRGANSPLHF
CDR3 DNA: TGCAGTGCTAGAGACCGAGGGGCTAATTCACCCCTCCACTTT

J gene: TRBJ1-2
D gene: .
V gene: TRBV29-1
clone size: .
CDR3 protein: CSVERGDGYTF
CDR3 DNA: TGCAGCGTTGAGCGGGGAGACGGCTACACCTTC

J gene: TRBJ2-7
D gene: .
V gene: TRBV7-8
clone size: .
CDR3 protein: CASSLPLDIPYEQYF
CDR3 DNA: TGTGCCAGTAGCTTACCGCTTGACATCCCCTACGAGCAGTACTTC

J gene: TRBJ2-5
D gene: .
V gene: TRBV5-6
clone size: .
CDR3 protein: CASSRGAQFQETQYF
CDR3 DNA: TGTGCCAGCAGCAGGGGGGCGCAGTTTCAAGAGACCCAGTACTTC

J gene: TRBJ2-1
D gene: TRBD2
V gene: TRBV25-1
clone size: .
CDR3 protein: CASSDYRGGKGEQFF
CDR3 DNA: TGTGCCAGCAGTGATTATCGGGGGGGCAAAGGTGAGCAGTTCTTC

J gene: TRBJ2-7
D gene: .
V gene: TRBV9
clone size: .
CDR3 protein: CASSVGLGGVEQYF
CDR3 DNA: TGTGCCAGCAGCGTCGGACTGGGGGGCGTGGAGCAGTACTTC